A selection of T cell receptor beta chains follows, all from one sample in a study of blood T cell repertoires in COVID-19. Libraries were prepared by immunoSEQ multiplex PCR; TCRdb keeps only in-frame clonotypes and omits some of them. The sample has roughly 70,000 clones; 90% are singletons. Specimen: peripheral blood. The source of these receptors is a woman at least 80 years old with active COVID-19. Both conserved end residues are part of each CDR3. The order of the fields is J gene, D gene, clone size, V gene, CDR3 DNA, CDR3 protein. D genes are given only for firm matches. Not all rows give a size; the values are once, few, many and, for expanded clones, a class.

>TRBJ2-2|NA|NA|TRBV28
TGTGCCAGCAGACGGGTCCCAAAAGCTGGGGAGCTGTTTTTT
CASRRVPKAGELFF
>TRBJ2-3|NA|once|TRBV12-3/TRBV12-4
TGTGCCAGCAGTCCCCTTTTTGCAGATACGCAGTATTTT
CASSPLFADTQYF
>TRBJ2-3|TRBD2|NA|TRBV5-1
TGCGCCAGCAGCTTCACCCTAGCGGGAGGGCTGAGCACAGATACGCAGTATTTT
CASSFTLAGGLSTDTQYF
>TRBJ2-1|TRBD2|once|TRBV6-2/TRBV6-3
TGTGCCAGCAGTTTAGAGGGACTAGCCTCCTACAATGAGCAGTTCTTC
CASSLEGLASYNEQFF
>TRBJ2-5|TRBD1|once|TRBV5-1
TGCGCCAGCAGCCTAACAGGGGTAGGAGAGACCCAGTACTTC
CASSLTGVGETQYF
>TRBJ2-1|TRBD1|NA|TRBV10-3
TGTGCCATCAGTGAGTACCGGACAGGGGCTGGGGATGAGCAGTTCTTC
CAISEYRTGAGDEQFF
>TRBJ2-7|TRBD1|NA|TRBV7-2
TGTGCCAGCAGCCCGGACAGGGGCCGCTACGAGCAGTACTTC
CASSPDRGRYEQYF
>TRBJ2-5|NA|NA|TRBV9
TGTGCCAGCAGCGGCCGGGTCACAGGCGAGACCCAGTACTTC
CASSGRVTGETQYF
>TRBJ2-3|NA|NA|TRBV30
TGTGCCTGGAGTAGCGGATTTACGCAGTATTTT
CAWSSGFTQYF
>TRBJ2-1|TRBD2|NA|TRBV18
TGTGCCAGCTCACCGGGACTAGCTGAGTTGCTTCTCTTC
CASSPGLAELLLF
>TRBJ2-3|TRBD2|once|TRBV5-1
TGCGCCAGCAGCTGGACTAGCGGACATTTCGCAGATACGCAGTATTTT
CASSWTSGHFADTQYF
>TRBJ2-7|TRBD2|once|TRBV5-8
TGTGCCAGCAGCTTGGACGGGAGGGTCTACGAGCAGTACTTC
CASSLDGRVYEQYF
>TRBJ1-2|NA|NA|TRBV3-1/TRBV3-2
TGTGCCAGCAGCCAAGGACTAAAGGGCGGCTACACCTTC
CASSQGLKGGYTF
>TRBJ2-7|TRBD2|NA|TRBV5-6
TGTGCCAGCAGCTTGGTCGGGGGGTCTTACGAGCAGTACTTC
CASSLVGGSYEQYF
>TRBJ2-5|TRBD1|once|TRBV27
TGTGCCAGCAGACTCCTCCGGACAGGGCCTCCATATGGGACCCAGTACTTC
CASRLLRTGPPYGTQYF
>TRBJ2-3|NA|NA|TRBV6-5
TGTGCCAGCGGCCCCCCGGGGAACACAGATACGCAGTATTTT
CASGPPGNTDTQYF
>TRBJ2-1|TRBD2|NA|TRBV18
TGTGCCAGCTCCCCCCGAGAGACTAGCGGTAACAATGAGCAGTTCTTC
CASSPRETSGNNEQFF
>TRBJ2-1|TRBD2|once|TRBV7-2
TGTGCCAGCAGCCCTCGGACTAGCGGTGTCAGATCCTACAATGAGCAGTTCTTC
CASSPRTSGVRSYNEQFF
>TRBJ1-6|NA|NA|TRBV7-7
TGTGCTAGCAGCTTTGGAGGCAGCAGGTATAATTCACCCCTCCACTTT
CASSFGGSRYNSPLHF
>TRBJ1-1|NA|NA|TRBV9
TGTGCCAGCAGCGTAGTCCTATCGACAGCGAACACTGAAGCTTTCTTT
CASSVVLSTANTEAFF
>TRBJ2-5|NA|NA|TRBV7-2
TGTGCCAGCAGCTTAGTCGGGATGATAGGGAGGCAAGAGACCCAGTACTTC
CASSLVGMIGRQETQYF
>TRBJ2-1|TRBD2|NA|TRBV9
TGTGCCAGCAGCGTAGATATCAGGAGCGGGGGGGAGCAGTTCTTC
CASSVDIRSGGEQFF
>TRBJ1-3|NA|few|TRBV20-1
TGCAGTGCTTACAAGGGAAACACCATATATTTT
CSAYKGNTIYF
>TRBJ1-5|NA|NA|TRBV4-1
TGCGCCAGCAGCCAACAGGGTTCAGGGCAGCCCCAGCATTTT
CASSQQGSGQPQHF
>TRBJ2-4|NA|NA|TRBV18
TGTGCCAGCTCCCCGGGGGACATTCAGTACTTC
CASSPGDIQYF
>TRBJ2-2|NA|few|TRBV18
TGTGCCAGCTCACCACTCACAGGTTCCGGGGAGCTGTTTTTT
CASSPLTGSGELFF
>TRBJ1-4|TRBD1|NA|TRBV3-1/TRBV3-2
TGTGCCAGCAGCCGGACAGGGGCTAATGAAAAACTGTTTTTT
CASSRTGANEKLFF
>TRBJ1-5|TRBD1|NA|TRBV18
TGTGCCAGCTCACCTGGGACAGGAAATAATCAGCCCCAGCATTTT
CASSPGTGNNQPQHF
>TRBJ2-1|TRBD1|NA|TRBV5-6
TGTGCCAGCAGCTCCGGGACAGGATACAATGAGCAGTTCTTC
CASSSGTGYNEQFF
>TRBJ1-1|NA|once|TRBV4-1
TGCGCCAGCAGCCAACAACAGGGATCTGAAGCTTTCTTT
CASSQQQGSEAFF
>TRBJ1-6|NA|NA|TRBV7-9
TGTGCCAGCAGCCCCCTCTCGGGGAACAATTCACCCCTCCACTTT
CASSPLSGNNSPLHF
>TRBJ1-2|NA|NA|TRBV18
TGTGCCAGCTCCCCCACCAGGGCCCCCTATGGCTACACCTTC
CASSPTRAPYGYTF